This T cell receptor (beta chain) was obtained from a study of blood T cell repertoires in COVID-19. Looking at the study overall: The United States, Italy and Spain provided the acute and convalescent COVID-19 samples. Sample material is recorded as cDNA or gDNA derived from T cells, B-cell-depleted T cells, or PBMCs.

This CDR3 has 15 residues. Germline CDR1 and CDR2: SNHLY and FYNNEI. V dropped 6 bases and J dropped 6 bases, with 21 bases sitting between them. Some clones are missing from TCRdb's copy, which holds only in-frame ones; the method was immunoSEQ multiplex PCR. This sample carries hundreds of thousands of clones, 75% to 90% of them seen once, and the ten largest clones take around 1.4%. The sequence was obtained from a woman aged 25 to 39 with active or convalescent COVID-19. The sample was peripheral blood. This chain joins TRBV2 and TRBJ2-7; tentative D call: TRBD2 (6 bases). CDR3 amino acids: CASSAGTSHSAEQYF. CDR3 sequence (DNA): TGTGCCAGCAGCGCCGGGACTTCTCATTCCGCCGAGCAGTACTTC.